Presented here are 12 T cell receptor beta chains from one specimen sequenced in a study of siplizumab effects on memory and regulatory T cells. The repertoire was sequenced with immunoSEQ multiplex PCR; TCRdb's copy has only in-frame clones and lacks some. The table has about 100,000 clones, 90% to 95% seen once; the top ten hold less than 0.85%. Sample: Tregs sorted from blood. These receptors were taken from a human donor in good health.

V usage is TRBV4-1 and J usage is TRBJ2-7, with 8 bases fitting TRBD2. Germline V gene data show CDR1 as MGHRA and CDR2 as YSYEKL. J gave up 0 bases and V 1 base, and 2 bases lay outside the gene matches. The CDR3 covers 15 residues. CDR3 coding DNA: TGCGCCAGCAGCCAAGTAGCGGGGAGCTCCTACGAGCAGTACTTC. This translates into CASSQVAGSSYEQYF.

The chain recombines TRBV7-3 with TRBJ1-4; TRBD1 might be the D (5 bases). CDR1 is SGHTA, CDR2 FQGTGA, per germline. This CDR3 is 16 amino acids long. V was pared by 4 bases and J by 3 bases, with 15 bases between. The CDR3 DNA sequence: TGTGCCAGCAGCTCGGGACCCTACGGACCTAATGAAAAACTGTTTTTT. This translates into CASSSGPYGPNEKLFF.

This clone was detected only a few times. The V gene is TRBV11-2, the J gene TRBJ1-5; D is undetermined. The V end lost 5 bases, the J end lost 5 bases, and 13 bases lay between the germline ends. The CDR3 spans 14 residues. The germline V gene has CDR1 SGHAT and CDR2 FQNNGV. CDR3: CASSVAGGDQPQHF. For the CDR3, the DNA is TGTGCCAGCAGCGTCGCCGGCGGCGATCAGCCCCAGCATTTT.

This sequence joins TRBV12-5 and TRBJ2-7; TRBD1 matches at 7 bases. Germline trimming cut 1 base from V and 3 bases from J; bases unmatched to any gene: 12. Germline V gives CDR1 LGHNT, CDR2 FRNRAP. CDR3 length: 17 residues. The CDR3 region has the DNA TGTGCTAGTGGTTTGGCTAGAAGAAGGGACAGTCTCTACGAGCAGTACTTC. Protein product: CASGLARRRDSLYEQYF.

The chain carries TRBV7-9 and TRBJ2-3; D perhaps matches TRBD2 (6 bases). Trimming cost V 1 base and J 3 bases, with 11 bases left between them. CDR1 is SEHNR and CDR2 is FQNEAQ in the germline V gene (reference sequence). The CDR3 totals 15 residues. The CDR3 DNA sequence: TGTGCCAGCAGCTTAGAGGTGCGGGATACAGATACGCAGTATTTT. Translated: CASSLEVRDTDTQYF.

The chain uses TRBV4-1 and TRBJ2-1; D is possibly TRBD2 (5 bases). CDR3 size: 16 residues. Trimming took off 7 bases at V and 2 bases at J, with 18 bases between the two ends. Germline CDR1 is MGHRA and CDR2 is YSYEKL. The CDR3 loop reads CASTPEASRTYNEQFF. As DNA, the CDR3 is TGCGCCAGCACCCCCGAGGCTAGCCGCACCTACAATGAGCAGTTCTTC.

The chain combines TRBV18 with TRBJ2-2, with D perhaps TRBD1 or TRBD2 (5 bases each). With 3 bases removed from V and 0 bases from J, the gap between germline ends came to 11 bases. This CDR3 region has 16 residues. Germline V gene sequence: CDR1 KGHSH, CDR2 LQKENI. The CDR3, as DNA: TGTGCCAGCTCACCGGGGACGGCCGCGAACACCGGGGAGCTGTTTTTT. It is translated as CASSPGTAANTGELFF. Supplemented by reference TRBV18 and TRBJ2-2, the full variable domain reads NAGVMQNPRHLVRRRGQEARLRCSPMKGHSHVYWYRQLPEEGLKFMVYLQKENIIDESGMPKERFSAEFPKEGPSILRIQQVVRGDSAAYFCASSPGTAANTGELFFGEGSRLTVL.

This chain uses TRBV19 with TRBJ1-5; no clear D gene. The CDR3 contains 15 residues. V was pared by 0 bases and J by 7 bases, with 13 bases between. Germline CDR1 is LNHDA and CDR2 is SQIVND (reference sequence). CDR3: CASSIDPGWGQPQHF. The CDR3 region has the DNA TGTGCCAGTAGTATAGACCCGGGTTGGGGACAGCCCCAGCATTTT.

The V and J genes are TRBV18 and TRBJ2-6; the D is unclear. This CDR3 contains 14 residues. Trimming cost V 3 bases and J 1 base, with 4 bases left between them. Germline loops: CDR1 KGHSH, CDR2 LQKENI. This CDR3 is CASSPGSGANVLTF. CDR3 bases: TGTGCCAGCTCACCTGGGTCTGGGGCCAACGTCCTGACTTTC.

CDR3 amino acids: CASSRDRANTEAFF. The CDR3 DNA follows: TGTGCCAGCAGCCGCGACAGGGCGAACACTGAAGCTTTCTTT. The chain recombines TRBV5-4 with TRBJ1-1; 7 nucleotides agree with TRBD1. From germline, CDR1 is SGHNT and CDR2 YYREEE (reference sequence). Unmatched junction bases numbered 4, after V lost 4 bases and J lost 1 base. CDR3 length equals 14 residues.

A note on this clone: The sample carries other DNA sequences with the same CDR3. The rearrangement links TRBV5-1 to TRBJ2-3; D not resolved. V dropped 0 bases and J dropped 3 bases, with 8 bases sitting between them. In germline, CDR1 is SGHRS, CDR2 YFSETQ. The CDR3 loop spans 14 amino acids. The CDR3 loop reads CASSLAGRTDTQYF. In DNA form, the CDR3 reads TGCGCCAGCAGCTTGGCCGGTAGGACAGATACGCAGTATTTT.

The gene calls are TRBV2 and TRBJ2-1, with no clear D. Germline V gene lookup returns CDR1 SNHLY and CDR2 FYNNEI. The CDR3 has 15 amino acids. V was trimmed by 2 bases and J by 5 bases, leaving 13 bases between them. CDR3 in amino acids: CASSEWGIRDNEQFF. CDR3 nucleotides: TGTGCCAGCAGTGAATGGGGTATTCGGGACAATGAGCAGTTCTTC.